This TCR beta chain was recorded in a study of PD-1 blockade in mismatch repair-deficient tumors. Study summary: Patients had 12 mismatch repair-deficient cancer types and were previously treated and progressing.

Sample time point: identical roughly eleven-day culture without peptide (control). Measured with immunoSEQ multiplex PCR; TCRdb has only the in-frame clones, and not every one. The sample lists some 14,000 clones, just over 85% seen once, with over 9.5% in the top ten. The CDR3 totals 16 residues. As for this clone: Antigen specificity is unknown.

The gene calls are TRBV21-1 and TRBJ1-5; the DNA was not compared with TRBD1, the D call given in the table. TRBV21-1 is designated a pseudogene. The clonotype originates from an adult with mismatch repair-deficient cancer. Source: cells cultured in vitro, taken from a patient treated with pembrolizumab. CDR3 sequence reads: CASSALNDRDNQPQHF. The CDR3 region has the DNA TGTGCCAGCAGCGCCCTTAACGACAGGGACAATCAGCCCCAGCATTTT.